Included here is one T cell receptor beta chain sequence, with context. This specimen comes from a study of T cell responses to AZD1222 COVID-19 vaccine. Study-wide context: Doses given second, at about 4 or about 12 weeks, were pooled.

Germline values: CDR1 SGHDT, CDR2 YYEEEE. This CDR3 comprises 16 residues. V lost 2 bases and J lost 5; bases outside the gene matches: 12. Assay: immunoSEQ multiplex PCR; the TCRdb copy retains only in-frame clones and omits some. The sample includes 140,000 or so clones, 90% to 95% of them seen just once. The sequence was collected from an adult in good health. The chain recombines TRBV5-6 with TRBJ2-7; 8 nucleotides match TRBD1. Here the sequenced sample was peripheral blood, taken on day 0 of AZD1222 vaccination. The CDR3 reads CASSFFLYRGNHEQYF. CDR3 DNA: TGTGCCAGCAGCTTCTTTTTATACAGGGGGAACCACGAGCAGTACTTC.